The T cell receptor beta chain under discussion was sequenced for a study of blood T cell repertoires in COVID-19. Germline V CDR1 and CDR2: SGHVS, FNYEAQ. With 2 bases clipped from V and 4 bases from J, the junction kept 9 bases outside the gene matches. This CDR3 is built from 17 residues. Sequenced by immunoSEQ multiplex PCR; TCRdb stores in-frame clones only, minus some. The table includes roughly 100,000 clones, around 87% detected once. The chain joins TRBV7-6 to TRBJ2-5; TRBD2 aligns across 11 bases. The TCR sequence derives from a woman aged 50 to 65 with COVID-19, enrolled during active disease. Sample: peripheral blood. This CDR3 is CASSLLPSGGSGETQYF. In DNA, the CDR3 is TGTGCCAGCAGCTTATTGCCTAGCGGGGGGTCTGGAGAGACCCAGTACTTC.